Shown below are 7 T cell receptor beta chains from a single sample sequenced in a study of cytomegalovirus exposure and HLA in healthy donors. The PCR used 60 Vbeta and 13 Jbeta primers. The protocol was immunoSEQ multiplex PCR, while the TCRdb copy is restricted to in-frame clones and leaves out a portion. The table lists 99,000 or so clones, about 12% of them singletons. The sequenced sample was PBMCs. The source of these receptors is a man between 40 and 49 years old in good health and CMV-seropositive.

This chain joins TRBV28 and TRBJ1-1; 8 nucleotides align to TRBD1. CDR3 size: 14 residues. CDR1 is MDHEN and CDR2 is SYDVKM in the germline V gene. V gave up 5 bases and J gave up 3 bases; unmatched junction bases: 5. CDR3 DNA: TGTGCCAGCAGTCCAGCCAGGGGGCACACTGAAGCTTTCTTT. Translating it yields CASSPARGHTEAFF.

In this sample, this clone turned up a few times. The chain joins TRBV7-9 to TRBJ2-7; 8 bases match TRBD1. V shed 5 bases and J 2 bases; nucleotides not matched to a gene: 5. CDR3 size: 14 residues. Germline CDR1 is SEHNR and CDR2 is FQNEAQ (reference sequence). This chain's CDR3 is CASSGTGRAYEQYF. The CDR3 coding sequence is TGTGCCAGCAGCGGGACAGGTCGCGCCTACGAGCAGTACTTC.

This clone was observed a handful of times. The DNA of the CDR3 is TGTGCCAGTAAGCGTGGCCAGGGGTCCTACAATGAGCAGTTCTTC. Translation: CASKRGQGSYNEQFF. The chain couples TRBV19 to TRBJ2-1; a possible D gene is TRBD1 (6 bases). The CDR3 runs 15 residues. The germline V and J ends were trimmed by 7 bases and 1 base, with 14 bases remaining between them. Per the germline V gene, CDR1 is LNHDA and CDR2 is SQIVND (reference sequence).

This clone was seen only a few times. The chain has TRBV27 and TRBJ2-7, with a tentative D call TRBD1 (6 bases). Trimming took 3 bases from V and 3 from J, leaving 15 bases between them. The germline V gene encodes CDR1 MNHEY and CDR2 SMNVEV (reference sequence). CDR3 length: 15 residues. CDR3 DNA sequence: TGTGCCAGCAGTTTTCTACGGGACACCCACTACGAGCAGTACTTC. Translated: CASSFLRDTHYEQYF.

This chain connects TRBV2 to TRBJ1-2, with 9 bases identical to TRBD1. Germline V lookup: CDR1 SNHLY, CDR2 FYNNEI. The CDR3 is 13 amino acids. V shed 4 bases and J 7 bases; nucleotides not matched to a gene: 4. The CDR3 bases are TGTGCCAGCAGTGGGACAGGGGAGTTTGGCTACACCTTC. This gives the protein CASSGTGEFGYTF. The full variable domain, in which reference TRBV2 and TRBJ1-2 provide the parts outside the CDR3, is EPEVTQTPSHQVTQMGQEVILRCVPISNHLYFYWYRQILGQKVEFLVSFYNNEISEKSEIFDDQFSVERPDGSNFTLKIRSTKLEDSAMYFCASSGTGEFGYTFGSGTRLTVV.

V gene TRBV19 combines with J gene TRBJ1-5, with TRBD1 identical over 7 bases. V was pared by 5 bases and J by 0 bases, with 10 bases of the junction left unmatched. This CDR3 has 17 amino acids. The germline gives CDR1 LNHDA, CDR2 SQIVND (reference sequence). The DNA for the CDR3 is TGTGCCAGTAGTCCTCGGGACAGTTATTATAGCAATCAGCCCCAGCATTTT. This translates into CASSPRDSYYSNQPQHF.

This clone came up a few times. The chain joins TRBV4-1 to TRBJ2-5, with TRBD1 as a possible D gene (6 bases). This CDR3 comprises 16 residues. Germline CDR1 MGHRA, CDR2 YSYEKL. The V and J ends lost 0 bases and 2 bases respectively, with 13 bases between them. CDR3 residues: CASSQDQGTKQETQYF. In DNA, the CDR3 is TGCGCCAGCAGCCAAGATCAGGGGACAAAACAAGAGACCCAGTACTTC.